Below, 7 T cell receptor beta chains from the same sample are listed, as sequenced in a study of cytomegalovirus exposure and HLA in healthy donors. The study ran its PCR with 60 Vbeta and 13 Jbeta primers. Sequencing was performed with immunoSEQ multiplex PCR; in TCRdb, only in-frame clones are kept and a portion is missing. This sample has about 160,000 clones, with about 71% found just once. The specimen was PBMCs. These receptors were taken from a young woman in good health and CMV-seronegative.

The chain joins TRBV27 to TRBJ1-2; 7 bases are a match to TRBD1. The CDR3 extends over 13 amino acids. Germline V gene data show CDR1 as MNHEY and CDR2 as SMNVEV (reference sequence). V dropped 4 bases and J dropped 4; count of bases not matched to a gene: 3. The CDR3 sequence: CASSSGGGYGYTF. CDR3 bases: TGTGCCAGCAGTTCAGGGGGAGGCTATGGCTACACCTTC.

The chain joins TRBV6-1 to TRBJ2-2, with D hard to call. CDR1 is MNHNS, CDR2 SASEGT, per germline. This CDR3 region has 14 residues. Trimming took off 1 base at V and 8 bases at J, with 11 bases between the two ends. For the CDR3, the DNA is TGTGCCAGCAGTGAAGATCCCGGGTCTGGGGAGCTGTTTTTT. This encodes CASSEDPGSGELFF.

This clone turned up a few times. This chain uses TRBV7-3 with TRBJ1-1, with 9 bases matching TRBD1. Germline assignment: CDR1 SGHTA and CDR2 FQGTGA. The CDR3 has 13 amino acids. V lost 4 bases, J lost 5 bases, and 2 bases stayed unmatched. Here the CDR3 reads CASSSGQGTEAFF. The CDR3 nucleotides read TGTGCCAGCAGCTCTGGACAGGGGACTGAAGCTTTCTTT.

As to this clone: The identical CDR3 is also encoded by other nucleotide sequences in the sample. The CDR3 is CASSIAGGQPQHF. The CDR3 DNA reads as TGTGCCAGTAGTATCGCGGGAGGTCAGCCCCAGCATTTT. The genes are TRBV19 and TRBJ1-5; the D is unclear. Deletions cut 3 bases from V and 6 bases from J, with 9 bases between. Germline values: CDR1 LNHDA, CDR2 SQIVND (reference sequence). The CDR3 is 13 amino acids.

This clone is labeled medium-sized. The chain is built from TRBV5-1 and TRBJ2-1; the match to TRBD2 covers 9 bases. With 4 bases clipped from V and 4 bases from J, the junction kept 3 bases outside the gene matches. The V gene's germline CDR1 is SGHRS and CDR2 YFSETQ. The CDR3 has 14 residues. CDR3 in DNA: TGCGCCAGCAGCGCTAGCGGGGCATACAATGAGCAGTTCTTC. It encodes CASSASGAYNEQFF.

The chain joins TRBV27 to TRBJ2-7; the match to TRBD2 covers 14 bases. Germline CDR1 reads MNHEY; CDR2 reads SMNVEV (reference sequence). CDR3 length: 16 amino acids. The V and J ends lost 0 bases and 4 bases, in that order; junction bases with no gene match: 2. The CDR3 bases are TGTGCCAGCAGTTTATCGGGACTAGCGGGAGTATACGAGCAGTACTTC. Its protein product is CASSLSGLAGVYEQYF.

The chain carries TRBV25-1 and TRBJ2-5; possible D gene TRBD1, 5 bases. V gave up 6 bases and J gave up 3 bases, with 20 bases separating them. The length of the CDR3 is 16 residues. The V gene's germline CDR1 is MGHDK and CDR2 SYGVNS. CDR3 residues: CASSERARGIEETQYF. DNA of the CDR3: TGTGCCAGCAGCGAAAGGGCTAGGGGCATTGAAGAGACCCAGTACTTC.